Following are 6 T cell receptor beta chains from one sample sequenced in a study of shared clonotypes between healthy human individuals. Sequencing was performed with immunoSEQ multiplex PCR; in TCRdb, only in-frame clones are kept and a portion is missing. The sample has 2.5 million or so clones, more than 90% seen once. Material for sequencing was naive CD4+ T cells sorted from blood. Subset denoted: CD45RA+ positively selected. The receptors originated from a man between 18 and 35 years old in good health.

This clone was observed once. The chain couples TRBV6-5 to TRBJ1-1; D gene unclear. The CDR3 contains 13 residues. The ends were cut back, 6 bases at V and 4 bases at J, with 12 bases in the middle. Germline CDR1 and CDR2: MNHEY and SVGAGI. CDR3 residues: CASRGDSSTEAFF. The CDR3 bases are TGTGCCAGCAGAGGAGATTCGAGCACTGAAGCTTTCTTT.

On this clone itself: Other nucleotide sequences in the sample specify the same CDR3. This chain uses TRBV18 with TRBJ1-6, with TRBD1 matching 7 bases. Germline CDR1 is KGHSH and CDR2 is LQKENI. Unmatched junction bases numbered 4, after V lost 5 bases and J lost 0 bases. The CDR3 contains 16 residues. The CDR3 here is CASSAQGSSYNSPLHF. CDR3 in DNA: TGTGCCAGCTCAGCACAGGGGAGCTCCTATAATTCACCCCTCCACTTT.

The chain combines TRBV9 with TRBJ2-3, with D unclear. V dropped 0 bases and J dropped 0 bases, with 8 bases sitting between them. Per germline, CDR1 SGDLS and CDR2 YYNGEE. The CDR3 sequence is 15 residues long. The CDR3 sequence is CASSVAGLSTDTQYF. CDR3 in DNA: TGTGCCAGCAGCGTAGCAGGTCTTAGCACAGATACGCAGTATTTT.

J is TRBJ2-7 and V is TRBV6-5, with TRBD1 matching over 9 bases. CDR1 is MNHEY and CDR2 is SVGAGI in the germline V gene. The CDR3 consists of 15 residues. V dropped 6 bases and J dropped 4; count of bases not matched to a gene: 10. The CDR3 reads CASRQRTGEGYEQYF. DNA for the CDR3: TGTGCCAGCAGACAACGGACAGGGGAAGGTTACGAGCAGTACTTC.

This clone was detected once. This chain links TRBV6-5 with TRBJ2-7; 10 bases fit TRBD2. In germline, CDR1 is MNHEY, CDR2 SVGAGI. The junction had 9 bases not matched to a gene; V was cut back by 4 bases and J by 3 bases. The CDR3 is 16 amino acids. This chain's CDR3 is CASSSPPGLAFYEQYF. The CDR3 DNA sequence: TGTGCCAGCAGTTCACCCCCGGGACTAGCGTTCTACGAGCAGTACTTC.

The chain combines TRBV10-3 with TRBJ2-7, with D perhaps TRBD1 (5 bases). V was clipped by 3 bases and J by 2 bases, with 8 bases between them. Germline assignment: CDR1 ENHRY and CDR2 SYGVKD. The CDR3 length is 13 residues. For the CDR3, the DNA is TGTGCCATCAGTGATGGCAGGGCCTACGAGCAGTACTTC. Its translation is CAISDGRAYEQYF.